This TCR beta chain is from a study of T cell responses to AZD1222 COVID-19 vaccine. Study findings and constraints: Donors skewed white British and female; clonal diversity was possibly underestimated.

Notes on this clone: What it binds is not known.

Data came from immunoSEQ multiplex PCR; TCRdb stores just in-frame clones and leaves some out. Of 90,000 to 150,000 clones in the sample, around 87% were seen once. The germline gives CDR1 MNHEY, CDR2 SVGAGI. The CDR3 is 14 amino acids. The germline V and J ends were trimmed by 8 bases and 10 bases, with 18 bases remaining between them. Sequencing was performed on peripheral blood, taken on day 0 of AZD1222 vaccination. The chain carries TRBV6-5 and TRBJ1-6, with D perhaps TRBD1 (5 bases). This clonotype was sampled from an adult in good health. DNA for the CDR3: TGTGCCAGCGGGCAGGCTCATCCAGGGTCACCCCTCCACTTT. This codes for CASGQAHPGSPLHF.